This TCR beta chain was observed in a study of T cells in Graves' hyperthyroidism and ophthalmopathy. Study-level results: Ophthalmopathy was model-predicted a median 6.5 months pre-onset.

The CDR3 is 17 residues long. Per germline, CDR1 SEHNR and CDR2 FQNEAQ (reference sequence). After removal of 2 bases from V and 4 bases from J, the junction contained 8 bases not matched to a gene. Amplification targeted TCR beta CDR3 regions from RNA transcripts. The TCR CDR3 was amplified in a first-round RT-PCR using the HTBI primer set. Using its own MiXCR run on the multiplex PCR reads, TCRdb lists one record per CDR3 protein. The sample has hundreds of thousands of distinct CDR3 sequences; approximately 14% are singletons. This clonotype was observed at least ten times. What it binds is not known. Fresh 10 ml peripheral blood yielded PBMCs.

The TCR sequence derives from a woman aged 40 to 55 with Graves' ophthalmopathy. V and J are TRBV7-9 and TRBJ2-5; 12 bases align to TRBD2. Sequencing used blood. The CDR3 reads CASSLPRTSGIGETQYF. The CDR3 bases are TGTGCCAGCAGCTTACCCCGGACTAGCGGGATCGGAGAGACCCAGTACTTC.